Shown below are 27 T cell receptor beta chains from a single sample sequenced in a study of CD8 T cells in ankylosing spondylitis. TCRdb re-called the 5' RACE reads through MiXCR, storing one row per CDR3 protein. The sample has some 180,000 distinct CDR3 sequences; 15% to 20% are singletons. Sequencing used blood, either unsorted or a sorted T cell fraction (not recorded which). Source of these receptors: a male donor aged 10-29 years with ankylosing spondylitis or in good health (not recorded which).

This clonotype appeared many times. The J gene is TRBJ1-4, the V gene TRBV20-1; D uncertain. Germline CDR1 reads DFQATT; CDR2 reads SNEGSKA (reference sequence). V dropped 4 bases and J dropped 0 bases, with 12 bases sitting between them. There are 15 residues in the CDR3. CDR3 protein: CSATQLGTTNEKLFF. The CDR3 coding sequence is TGCAGTGCTACTCAACTAGGGACAACTAATGAAAAACTGTTTTTT.

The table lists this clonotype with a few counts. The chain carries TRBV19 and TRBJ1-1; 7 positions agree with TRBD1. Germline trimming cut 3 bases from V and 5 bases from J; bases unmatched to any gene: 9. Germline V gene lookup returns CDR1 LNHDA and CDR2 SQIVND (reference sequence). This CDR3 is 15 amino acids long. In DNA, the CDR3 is TGTGCCAGTAGTATCGAACAGGGGAGAGAAACTGAAGCTTTCTTT. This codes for CASSIEQGRETEAFF.

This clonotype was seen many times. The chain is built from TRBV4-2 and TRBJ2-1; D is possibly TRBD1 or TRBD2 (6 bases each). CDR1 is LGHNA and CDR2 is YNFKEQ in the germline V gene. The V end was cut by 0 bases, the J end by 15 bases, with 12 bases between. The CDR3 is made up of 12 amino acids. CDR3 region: CASSQEGGGPFF. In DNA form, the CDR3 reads TGTGCCAGCAGCCAAGAAGGGGGAGGACCGTTCTTC.

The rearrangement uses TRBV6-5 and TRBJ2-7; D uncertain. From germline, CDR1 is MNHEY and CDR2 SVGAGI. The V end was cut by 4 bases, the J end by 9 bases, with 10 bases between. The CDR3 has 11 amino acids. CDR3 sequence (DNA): TGTGCCAGCAGTTTATCATCGCGGCAGTACTTC. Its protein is CASSLSSRQYF.

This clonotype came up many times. This CDR3 is CASSLGGTSGTTQYF. The DNA of the CDR3 is TGTGCCAGCAGCTTAGGGGGGACTAGCGGGACGACGCAGTATTTT. The chain carries TRBV11-2 and TRBJ2-3; 13 nucleotides agree with TRBD2. V shed 1 base, J shed 9 bases, and the junction held 4 bases outside the gene matches. The CDR3 is made up of 15 amino acids. Germline loops: CDR1 SGHAT, CDR2 FQNNGV.

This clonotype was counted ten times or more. DNA for the CDR3: TGTGCCAGCAGGCCGACAGCCTCCTCCACCGGGGAGCTGTTTTTT. Residues: CASRPTASSTGELFF. V and J are TRBV7-9 and TRBJ2-2, with D maybe TRBD1 (5 bases). Germline V lookup: CDR1 SEHNR, CDR2 FQNEAQ (reference sequence). Between the trimmed V and J ends, which lost 6 bases and 4 bases, there was a span of 15 bases. The CDR3 has 15 residues.

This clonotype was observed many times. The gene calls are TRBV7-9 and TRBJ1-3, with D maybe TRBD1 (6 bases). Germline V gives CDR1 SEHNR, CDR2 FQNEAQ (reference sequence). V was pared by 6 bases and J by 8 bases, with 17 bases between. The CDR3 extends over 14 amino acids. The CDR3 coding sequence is TGTGCCAGCAGATCTTCCCACAGGGACTACACCATATATTTT. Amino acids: CASRSSHRDYTIYF.

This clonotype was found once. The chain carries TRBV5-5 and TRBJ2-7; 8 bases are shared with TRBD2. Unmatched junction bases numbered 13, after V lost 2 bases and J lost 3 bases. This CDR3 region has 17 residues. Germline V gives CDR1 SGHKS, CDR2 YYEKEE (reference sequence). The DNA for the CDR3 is TGTGCCAGCAGCTTTTTTGGTATCGGCGGGAGGCTCTACGAGCAGTACGTC. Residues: CASSFFGIGGRLYEQYV.

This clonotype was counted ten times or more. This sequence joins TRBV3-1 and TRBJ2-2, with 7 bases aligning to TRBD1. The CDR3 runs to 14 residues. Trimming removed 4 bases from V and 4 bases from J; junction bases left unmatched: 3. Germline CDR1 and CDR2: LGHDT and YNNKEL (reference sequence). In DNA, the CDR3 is TGTGCCAGCAGCCTGACAGGGACCACCGGGGAGCTGTTTTTT. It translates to CASSLTGTTGELFF.

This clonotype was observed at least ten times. CDR3 residues: CASSLGQGANSPLHF. CDR3 sequence (DNA): TGTGCCAGCAGTCTCGGACAGGGGGCAAATTCACCCCTCCACTTT. This rearrangement joins TRBV27 to TRBJ1-6; 11 nucleotides line up with TRBD1. Per the germline V gene, CDR1 is MNHEY and CDR2 is SMNVEV (reference sequence). Trimming at V came to 5 bases and at J to 7 bases, leaving 4 bases not matched to a gene. This CDR3 has 15 amino acids.

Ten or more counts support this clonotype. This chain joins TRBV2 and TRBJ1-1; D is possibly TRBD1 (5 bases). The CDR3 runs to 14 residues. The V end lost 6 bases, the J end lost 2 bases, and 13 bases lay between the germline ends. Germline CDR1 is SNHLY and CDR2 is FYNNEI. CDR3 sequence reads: CASRLAGSNTEAFF. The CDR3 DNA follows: TGTGCCAGCAGGCTTGCAGGGTCAAACACTGAAGCTTTCTTT.

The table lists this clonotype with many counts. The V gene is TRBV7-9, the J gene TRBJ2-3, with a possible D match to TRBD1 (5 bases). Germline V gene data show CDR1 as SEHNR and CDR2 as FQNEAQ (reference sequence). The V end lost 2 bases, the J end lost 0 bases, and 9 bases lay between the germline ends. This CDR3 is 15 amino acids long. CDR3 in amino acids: CASSLQGTSTDTQYF. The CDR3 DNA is TGTGCCAGCAGCTTACAGGGAACTAGCACAGATACGCAGTATTTT.

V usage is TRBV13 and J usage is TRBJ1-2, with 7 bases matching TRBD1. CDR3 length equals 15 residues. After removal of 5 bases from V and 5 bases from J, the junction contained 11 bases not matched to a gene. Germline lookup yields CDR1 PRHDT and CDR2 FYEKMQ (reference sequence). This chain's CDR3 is CASSPDRTSTYGYTF. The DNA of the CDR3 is TGTGCCAGCAGCCCGGACAGGACGAGTACTTATGGCTACACCTTC.

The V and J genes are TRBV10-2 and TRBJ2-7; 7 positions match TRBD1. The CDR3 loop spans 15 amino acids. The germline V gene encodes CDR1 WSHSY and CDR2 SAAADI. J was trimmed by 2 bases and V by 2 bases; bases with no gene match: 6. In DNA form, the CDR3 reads TGCGCCAGCAGTGAGGTACAGGGGAGAGCCTACGAGCAGTACGTC. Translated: CASSEVQGRAYEQYV.

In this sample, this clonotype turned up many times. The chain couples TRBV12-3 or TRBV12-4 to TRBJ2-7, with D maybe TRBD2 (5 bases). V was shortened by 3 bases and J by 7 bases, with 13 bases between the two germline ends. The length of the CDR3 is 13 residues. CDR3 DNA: TGTGCCAGCAGTTTGAATGAGGGCTGGGAGCAGTACGTC. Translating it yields CASSLNEGWEQYV.

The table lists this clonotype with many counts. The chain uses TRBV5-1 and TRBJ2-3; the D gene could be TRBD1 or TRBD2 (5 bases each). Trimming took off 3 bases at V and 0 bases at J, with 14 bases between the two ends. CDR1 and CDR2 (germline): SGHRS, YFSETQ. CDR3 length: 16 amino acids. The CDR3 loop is CASSSVGGGSTDTQYF. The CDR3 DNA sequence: TGCGCCAGCAGCTCGGTTGGTGGGGGAAGCACAGATACGCAGTATTTT.

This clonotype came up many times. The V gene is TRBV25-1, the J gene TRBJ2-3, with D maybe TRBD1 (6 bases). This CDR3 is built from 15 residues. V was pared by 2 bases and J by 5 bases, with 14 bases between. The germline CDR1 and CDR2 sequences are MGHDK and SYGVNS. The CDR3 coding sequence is TGTGCCAGCAGTGAACAGGGGCGAACTCTAGATACGCAGTATTTT. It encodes CASSEQGRTLDTQYF.

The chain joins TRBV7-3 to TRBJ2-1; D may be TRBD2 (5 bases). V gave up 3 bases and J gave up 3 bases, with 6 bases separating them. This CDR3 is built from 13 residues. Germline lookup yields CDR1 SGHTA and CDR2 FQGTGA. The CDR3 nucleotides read TGTGCCAGCAGCTTGGACTTCTACAATGAGCAGTTCTTC. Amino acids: CASSLDFYNEQFF.

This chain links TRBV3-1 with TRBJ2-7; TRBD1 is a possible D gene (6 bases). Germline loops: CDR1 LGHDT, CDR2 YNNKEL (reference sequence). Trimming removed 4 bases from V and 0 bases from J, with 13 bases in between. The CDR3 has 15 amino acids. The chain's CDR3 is CASSPSGATSYEQYF. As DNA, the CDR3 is TGTGCCAGCAGCCCCTCAGGGGCCACCTCCTACGAGCAGTACTTC.

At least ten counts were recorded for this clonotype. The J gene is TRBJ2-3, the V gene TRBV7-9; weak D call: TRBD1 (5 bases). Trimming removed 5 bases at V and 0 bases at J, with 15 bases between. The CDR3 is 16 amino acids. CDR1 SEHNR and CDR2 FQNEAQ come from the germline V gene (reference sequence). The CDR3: CASSLGWTSSTDTQYF. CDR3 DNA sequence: TGTGCCAGCAGCCTAGGGTGGACAAGTAGCACAGATACGCAGTATTTT.

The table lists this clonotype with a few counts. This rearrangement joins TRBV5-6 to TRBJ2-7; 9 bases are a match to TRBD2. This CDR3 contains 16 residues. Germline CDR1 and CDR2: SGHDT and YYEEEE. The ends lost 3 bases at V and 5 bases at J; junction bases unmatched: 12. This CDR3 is CASSWMKSGRIDEQYF. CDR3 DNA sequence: TGTGCCAGCAGCTGGATGAAGAGCGGGAGGATCGACGAGCAGTACTTC.

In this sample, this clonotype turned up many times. CDR3 protein: CASSFPTGTATPPEEKLFF. CDR3 DNA sequence: TGTGCCAGCAGTTTCCCTACCGGGACGGCGACGCCTCCGGAGGAAAAACTGTTTTTT. The chain employs TRBV12-3 or TRBV12-4 and TRBJ1-4; a weak D match, TRBD1 (5 bases). The V end lost 3 bases, the J end lost 8 bases, and 28 bases lay between the germline ends. The CDR3 has 19 residues.

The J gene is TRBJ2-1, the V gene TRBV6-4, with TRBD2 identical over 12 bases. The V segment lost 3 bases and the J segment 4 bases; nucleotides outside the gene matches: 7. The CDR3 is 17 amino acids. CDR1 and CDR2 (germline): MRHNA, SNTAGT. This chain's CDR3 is CASSETSGSNVYNEQFF. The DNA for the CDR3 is TGTGCCAGCAGTGAGACTAGCGGGAGCAACGTATACAATGAGCAGTTCTTC.

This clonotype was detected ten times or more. CDR3 DNA: TGTGCCAGCAGCCCCGGACACACAGATACGCAGTATTTT. This sequence encodes CASSPGHTDTQYF. The chain couples TRBV11-2 to TRBJ2-3, with a tentative D call TRBD1 (5 bases). The CDR3 covers 13 residues. Germline-derived CDR1 and CDR2 are SGHAT and FQNNGV. Trimming took off 5 bases at V and 2 bases at J, with 8 bases between the two ends.

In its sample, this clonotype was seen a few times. The CDR3 DNA sequence: TGTGCCAGCAGCTTAGACAAGTCCTACCAAGAGACCCAGTACTTC. This codes for CASSLDKSYQETQYF. The chain joins TRBV11-3 to TRBJ2-5; no clear D gene. The germline V gene has CDR1 SGHNT and CDR2 YENEEA. This CDR3 has 15 residues. The V end lost 0 bases, the J end lost 0 bases, and 8 bases lay between the germline ends.

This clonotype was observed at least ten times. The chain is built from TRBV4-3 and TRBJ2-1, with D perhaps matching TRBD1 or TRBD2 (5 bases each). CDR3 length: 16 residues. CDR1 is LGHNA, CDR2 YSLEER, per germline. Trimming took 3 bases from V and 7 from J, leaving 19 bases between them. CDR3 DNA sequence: TGCGCCAGCAGCCATAGCCGGGGCCTAAGAGCTAATGAGCAGTTCTTC. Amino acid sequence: CASSHSRGLRANEQFF.

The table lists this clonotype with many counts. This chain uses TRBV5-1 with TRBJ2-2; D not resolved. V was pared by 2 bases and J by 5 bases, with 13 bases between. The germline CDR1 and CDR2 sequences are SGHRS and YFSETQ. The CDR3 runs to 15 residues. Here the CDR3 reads CASSLLTASTGELFF. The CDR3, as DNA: TGCGCCAGCAGCTTATTGACTGCTAGTACCGGGGAGCTGTTTTTT.